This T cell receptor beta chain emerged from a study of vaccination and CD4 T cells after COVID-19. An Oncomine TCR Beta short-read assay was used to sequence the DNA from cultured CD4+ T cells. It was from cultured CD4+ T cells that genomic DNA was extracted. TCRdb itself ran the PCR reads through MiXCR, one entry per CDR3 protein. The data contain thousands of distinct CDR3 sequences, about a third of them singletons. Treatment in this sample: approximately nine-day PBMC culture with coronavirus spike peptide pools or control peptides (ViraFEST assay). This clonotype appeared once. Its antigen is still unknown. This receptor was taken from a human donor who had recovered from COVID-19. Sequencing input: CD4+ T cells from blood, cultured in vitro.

The CDR3 bases are TGTGCCAGCAGCTTGATAGACAGTATTAATGGAGCTTTCTTT. This sequence encodes CASSLIDSINGAFF. This chain joins TRBV5-6 and TRBJ1-1, with D perhaps matching TRBD1 (5 bases). Germline lookup yields CDR1 SGHDT and CDR2 YYEEEE. The V end lost 1 base, the J end lost 10 bases, and 17 bases lay between the germline ends. The CDR3 consists of 14 residues.